Shown below are 21 T cell receptor beta chains from a single sample sequenced in a study of T-cell memory formation after mild COVID-19. TCRdb re-called the 5' RACE reads with MiXCR, one entry per CDR3 protein. The sample holds roughly 370,000 distinct CDR3 sequences, around a sixth seen once. Sequencing was performed on PBMCs or a T cell subset sorted from them (not recorded which). These receptors originate from a man between 18 and 29 years old who had mild COVID-19 (a few samples of this study predate the infection). Cell type and time point are not known.

V gene TRBV5-1 combines with J gene TRBJ2-1; maybe TRBD2 (7 bases). The CDR3 is made up of 16 amino acids. CDR1 is SGHRS, CDR2 YFSETQ, per germline. Trimming left V 4 bases short and J 0 bases short, with 14 bases between. In DNA, the CDR3 is TGCGCCAGCAGCGGGCGGGGGCAGAGCTCCTACAATGAGCAGTTCTTC. It is translated as CASSGRGQSSYNEQFF.

This chain connects TRBV7-3 to TRBJ2-6; possible D gene TRBD1, 5 bases. V gave up 5 bases and J gave up 2 bases, with 10 bases separating them. This CDR3 spans 15 amino acids. Germline lookup yields CDR1 SGHTA and CDR2 FQGTGA. The CDR3 coding sequence is TGTGCCAGCAGCCAGGGTGGAGCTGGGGCCAACGTCCTGACTTTC. The encoded protein is CASSQGGAGANVLTF.

This clonotype has more than one count but fewer than ten. This rearrangement joins TRBV11-2 to TRBJ2-3; 9 nucleotides align to TRBD2. Trimming at V came to 3 bases and at J to 3 bases, leaving 4 bases not matched to a gene. The CDR3 totals 15 residues. Germline loops: CDR1 SGHAT, CDR2 FQNNGV. This CDR3 is CASSLLRGGTDTQYF. As DNA, the CDR3 is TGTGCCAGCAGCTTGCTGCGGGGGGGGACAGATACGCAGTATTTT.

There are a few counts of this clonotype. V and J are TRBV27 and TRBJ2-3; 10 bases line up with TRBD2. CDR1 MNHEY and CDR2 SMNVEV come from the germline V gene (reference sequence). The CDR3 runs to 18 residues. The trim removed 1 base at V and 3 bases at J, leaving 10 bases unmatched. Here the CDR3 DNA reads TGTGCCAGCAGTTTATGGTCGAGCGGGGGGGCATTGACAGATACGCAGTATTTT. Translating gives CASSLWSSGGALTDTQYF.

This clonotype showed up just a few times. This chain connects TRBV6-5 to TRBJ2-4; maybe TRBD2 (6 bases). CDR1 is MNHEY, CDR2 SVGAGI, per germline. V was clipped by 0 bases and J by 6 bases, with 12 bases between them. The CDR3 consists of 15 residues. This chain's CDR3 is CASSYSNWDSNIQYF. CDR3 DNA: TGTGCCAGCAGTTACTCGAATTGGGACTCAAACATTCAGTACTTC.

This clonotype was counted between two and nine times. The V and J genes are TRBV11-2 and TRBJ2-1, with TRBD2 identical over 11 bases. The J segment lost 4 bases and the V segment lost 4 bases, leaving 9 bases of the junction unmatched. This CDR3 spans 17 amino acids. Germline values: CDR1 SGHAT, CDR2 FQNNGV. CDR3 sequence: CASSSPLLAGGYNEQFF. DNA of the CDR3: TGTGCCAGCAGCTCCCCCTTGCTAGCGGGGGGATACAATGAGCAGTTCTTC.

This clonotype has only a few counts. The rearrangement uses TRBV20-1 and TRBJ2-7; the D is unclear. Trimming cost V 0 bases and J 5 bases, with 8 bases left between them. The CDR3 length is 12 residues. Germline V lookup: CDR1 DFQATT, CDR2 SNEGSKA (reference sequence). CDR3 DNA: TGCAGTGCTAGAGACGTTCTCGACGAGCAGTACTTC. Protein: CSARDVLDEQYF.

This clonotype was seen only a few times. This chain connects TRBV7-2 to TRBJ1-6; D remains ambiguous. From germline, CDR1 is SGHTA and CDR2 FQGNSA. The V end lost 4 bases, the J end lost 7 bases, and 5 bases lay between the germline ends. The CDR3 sequence is 12 residues long. The CDR3 sequence is CASSSRNSPLHF. The CDR3 bases are TGTGCCAGCAGCTCAAGAAATTCACCCCTCCACTTT.

In DNA form, the CDR3 reads TGTGCTAGTGGTTTGAATAACATCAAAGCTTTCTTT. Its translation is CASGLNNIKAFF. The gene calls are TRBV12-5 and TRBJ1-1, with D hard to call. The V gene's germline CDR1 is LGHNT and CDR2 FRNRAP. The germline V and J ends were trimmed by 2 bases and 9 bases, with 10 bases remaining between them. CDR3 length: 12 residues.

The chain is built from TRBV29-1 and TRBJ2-5; TRBD1 or TRBD2 may be the D gene (6 bases each). From germline, CDR1 is SQVTM and CDR2 ANQGSEA. The CDR3 sequence is 17 residues long. V was cut by 6 bases and J by 3 bases, with 26 bases left in between. CDR3 nucleotide sequence: TGCAGCGTGGGGGGCCATACCGGGGGCGGTGTGGAAGAGACCCAGTACTTC. It encodes CSVGGHTGGGVEETQYF.

This clonotype was picked up a small number of times. J is TRBJ2-1 and V is TRBV6-2 or TRBV6-3; D not resolved. The CDR3 sequence is 16 residues long. From germline, CDR1 is MNHEY and CDR2 SVGEGT. V was shortened by 5 bases and J by 4 bases, with 18 bases between the two germline ends. The CDR3 region is CASSPPTPPRYNEQFF. CDR3 nucleotide sequence: TGTGCCAGCAGTCCGCCGACACCACCACGTTACAATGAGCAGTTCTTC.

In this sample, this clonotype turned up a few times. This chain links TRBV7-2 with TRBJ2-4, with D perhaps TRBD1 (5 bases). CDR3 size: 15 residues. Germline CDR1 is SGHTA and CDR2 is FQGNSA. The germline V and J ends were trimmed by 1 base and 6 bases, with 13 bases remaining between them. CDR3 region: CASSLDRSAGNIQYF. CDR3 DNA sequence: TGTGCCAGCAGCTTAGACAGGAGCGCTGGAAACATTCAGTACTTC.

This chain connects TRBV20-1 to TRBJ2-5, with 8 bases matching TRBD1. The germline V gene encodes CDR1 DFQATT and CDR2 SNEGSKA (reference sequence). V shed 6 bases, J shed 5 bases, and the junction held 14 bases outside the gene matches. The CDR3 length is 15 residues. The CDR3 DNA reads as TGCAGTGCCCCCCGGACAGGGTGGTCGTCGGAGACCCAGTACTTC. Translation gives CSAPRTGWSSETQYF.

This clonotype occurred a few times. The CDR3 spells CASSLVRSYGYTF. The CDR3 nucleotides read TGTGCCAGCAGCTTGGTTCGTAGCTATGGCTACACCTTC. The rearrangement uses TRBV5-6 and TRBJ1-2, with D unclear. V was cut by 0 bases and J by 4 bases, with 7 bases left in between. Germline CDR1 and CDR2: SGHDT and YYEEEE. The CDR3 is 13 residues long.

V is TRBV20-1 and J is TRBJ2-5; the D is unclear. The CDR3 spans 11 residues. CDR1 and CDR2 (germline): DFQATT, SNEGSKA (reference sequence). V was pared by 6 bases and J by 0 bases, with 5 bases between. Here the CDR3 reads CSAYNQETQYF. The CDR3 DNA reads TGCAGTGCCTACAACCAAGAGACCCAGTACTTC.

The rearrangement joins TRBV5-1 to TRBJ2-2, with 8 nucleotides matching TRBD1. The CDR3 extends over 16 amino acids. Trimming removed 4 bases from V and 3 bases from J; junction bases left unmatched: 8. Germline V gene sequence: CDR1 SGHRS, CDR2 YFSETQ. The CDR3, as DNA: TGCGCCAGCAGCCTTAGGGACAGGAGACACACCGGGGAGCTGTTTTTT. Protein sequence: CASSLRDRRHTGELFF. The variable domain in full, with the rest retrieved from reference TRBV5-1 and TRBJ2-2, is KAGVTQTPRYLIKTRGQQVTLSCSPISGHRSVSWYQQTPGQGLQFLFEYFSETQRNKGNFPGRFSGRQFSNSRSEMNVSTLELGDSALYLCASSLRDRRHTGELFFGEGSRLTVL.

Only a few counts were recorded for this clonotype. This chain uses TRBV20-1 with TRBJ2-5; maybe TRBD1 (6 bases). V lost 5 bases and J 1 base, leaving 11 bases between the germline ends. This CDR3 contains 13 residues. Per germline, CDR1 DFQATT and CDR2 SNEGSKA (reference sequence). The CDR3 bases are TGCAGTGCTCACCGGGACACCCAAGAGACCCAGTACTTC. Amino acid sequence: CSAHRDTQETQYF.

V is TRBV7-6 and J is TRBJ1-2, with no clear D. Trimming left V 5 bases short and J 4 bases short, with 17 bases between. The germline gives CDR1 SGHVS, CDR2 FNYEAQ. The CDR3 extends over 15 amino acids. CDR3 loop: CASSPREQSIYGYTF. CDR3 DNA: TGTGCCAGCAGCCCGCGGGAGCAGTCCATCTATGGCTACACCTTC. The variable domain in full, completed from reference TRBV7-6 and TRBJ1-2, reads GAGVSQSPRYKVTKRGQDVALRCDPISGHVSLYWYRQALGQGPEFLTYFNYEAQQDKSGLPNDRFSAERPEGSISTLTIQRTEQRDSAMYRCASSPREQSIYGYTFGSGTRLTVV.

This clonotype has more than one count but fewer than ten. V is TRBV7-9 and J is TRBJ1-1, with D perhaps matching TRBD1 (5 bases). This CDR3 comprises 12 residues. The germline gives CDR1 SEHNR, CDR2 FQNEAQ (reference sequence). V was shortened by 6 bases and J by 11 bases, with 16 bases between the two germline ends. The chain's CDR3 is CASSKGPMEAFF. Here the CDR3 DNA reads TGTGCCAGCAGTAAGGGACCGATGGAGGCTTTCTTT.

The chain has TRBV5-1 and TRBJ1-5, with D unresolved. Germline CDR1 and CDR2: SGHRS and YFSETQ. The CDR3 is 16 amino acids. Trimming took off 0 bases at V and 1 base at J, with 11 bases between the two ends. CDR3 sequence reads: CASSLVPDTSNQPQHF. The CDR3 region has the DNA TGCGCCAGCAGCTTGGTCCCTGACACGAGCAATCAGCCCCAGCATTTT.

V is TRBV20-1 and J is TRBJ2-5, with D maybe TRBD2 (5 bases). This CDR3 has 12 residues. Germline V CDR1 and CDR2: DFQATT, SNEGSKA (reference sequence). Trimming stripped 3 bases from V and 2 bases from J, with 7 bases between. CDR3: CSASSGQETQYF. Here the CDR3 DNA reads TGCAGTGCTAGCAGCGGACAAGAGACCCAGTACTTC.